The present TCR beta chain was sequenced within a study of OX40 agonist ivuxolimab in advanced cancers. Some clones are missing from TCRdb's copy, which holds only in-frame ones; the method was immunoSEQ multiplex PCR. Of approximately 35,000 clones detected, under 80% appear once; the ten largest clones hold around 9.9%. V was cut by 4 bases and J by 9 bases, with 13 bases left in between. Germline assignment: CDR1 SNHLY and CDR2 FYNNEI. The CDR3 extends over 13 amino acids. The sample in question was CD4+ or CD8+ T cells sorted from blood, obtained in a trial of the OX40 agonist ivuxolimab. The sequence derives from an adult with an advanced solid tumor such as melanoma, head and neck, liver or kidney cancer. J is TRBJ1-5 and V is TRBV2; D not resolved. CDR3 DNA sequence: TGTGCCAGCAGTGTGGGAGGGTGGATGCCCCAGCATTTT. Protein: CASSVGGWMPQHF.